What follows is one TCR beta chain and its context. What it binds is not known. This entry comes from a study of identical twins. A universal primer binding site was introduced by template switching. The final cDNA contained unique molecular identifiers. TCRdb reanalysed the 5' RACE reads using MiXCR and keeps one entry per CDR3 protein. The table shows about 700,000 distinct CDR3 sequences, with 6% to 6.5% occurring only once. The length of the CDR3 is 14 residues. V dropped 0 bases and J dropped 3 bases, with 9 bases sitting between them. CDR1 is ENHRY, CDR2 SYGVKD, per germline. Findings and limits, study-wide: Fewer insertions characterized abundant cord blood beta clonotypes, whereas memory repertoires showed none. Findings depended on cross-sectional statistics rather than tracking the same donors.

This TCR derives from a man younger than 35 in good health. The rearrangement uses TRBV10-3 and TRBJ2-7; D is ambiguous. What was sequenced was naive T cells sorted from blood. The DNA of the CDR3 is TGTGCCATCAGTGAGTCGGGCGGATTCTACGAGCAGTACTTC. Its translation: CAISESGGFYEQYF.